A single sample gave rise to the 24 T cell receptor beta chains below, sequenced in a study of blood T cell repertoires in COVID-19. Here immunoSEQ multiplex PCR was the method, and the copy in TCRdb shows in-frame clones only, minus some. Here the sample spans under 80,000 clones, around four fifths being singletons. Sequenced material: peripheral blood. These receptors all stem from a man in his 70s with acute or convalescent COVID-19.

This clone was detected a few times. This chain connects TRBV2 to TRBJ1-6; no firm D call. Trimming stripped 4 bases from V and 6 bases from J, with 10 bases between. This CDR3 is built from 14 residues. Germline assignment: CDR1 SNHLY and CDR2 FYNNEI. The CDR3, as DNA: TGTGCCAGCAGTGCTAACCTGCCTAATTCACCCCTCCACTTT. The encoded protein is CASSANLPNSPLHF. Together with reference TRBV2 and TRBJ1-6, the CDR3 gives the full variable domain: EPEVTQTPSHQVTQMGQEVILRCVPISNHLYFYWYRQILGQKVEFLVSFYNNEISEKSEIFDDQFSVERPDGSNFTLKIRSTKLEDSAMYFCASSANLPNSPLHFGNGTRLTVT.

Notes on this clone: The same CDR3 can be traced to other DNA sequences in this sample. The rearrangement uses TRBV5-1 and TRBJ1-3, with D unclear. V lost 2 bases and J lost 0, with 6 bases in between. CDR3 size: 14 residues. Germline CDR1 and CDR2: SGHRS and YFSETQ. In DNA, the CDR3 is TGCGCCAGCAGCTTACAGTCCTCTGGAAACACCATATATTTT. It codes for CASSLQSSGNTIYF.

The CDR3 DNA reads TGCAGCGTTTTGAGCGGGGGTTACGAGCAGTACTTC. This sequence encodes CSVLSGGYEQYF. The genes are TRBV29-1 and TRBJ2-7, with 8 bases lining up with TRBD2. CDR1 and CDR2 from the germline V gene are SQVTM and ANQGSEA. The CDR3 is 12 residues long. The junction had 4 bases not matched to a gene; V was cut back by 5 bases and J by 4 bases.

This clone came up a few times. The chain combines TRBV29-1 with TRBJ2-2; TRBD1 might be the D (6 bases). CDR1 is SQVTM and CDR2 is ANQGSEA in the germline V gene. CDR3 size: 15 residues. Deletions cut 6 bases from V and 0 bases from J, with 14 bases between. The CDR3 region has the DNA TGCAGCGTCCTCTGGGGGACACCGAACACCGGGGAGCTGTTTTTT. Translating it yields CSVLWGTPNTGELFF.

This clone appeared a few times. The rearrangement joins TRBV4-1 to TRBJ2-5; D uncertain. V lost 0 bases to trimming and J lost 0 bases, with 5 bases between them. The germline gives CDR1 MGHRA, CDR2 YSYEKL. The CDR3 is made up of 14 amino acids. CDR3 nucleotide sequence: TGCGCCAGCAGCCAAGAGAGTAACCAAGAGACCCAGTACTTC. Encoded protein: CASSQESNQETQYF.

This sequence joins TRBV12-3 or TRBV12-4 and TRBJ2-7; 9 nucleotides align to TRBD1. This CDR3 comprises 13 residues. The junction had 6 bases not matched to a gene; V was cut back by 7 bases and J by 5 bases. CDR3 sequence (DNA): TGTGCCAGCAAACGGGACAGGGAGGACGAGCAGTACTTC. It encodes CASKRDREDEQYF.

This clone was found once. J is TRBJ1-5 and V is TRBV10-3; a weak D match, TRBD1 (6 bases). CDR3 length: 12 residues. Per the germline V gene, CDR1 is ENHRY and CDR2 is SYGVKD. Trimming pared 5 bases from V and 6 bases from J, leaving 8 bases between. The chain's CDR3 is CAISTGSQPQHF. DNA of the CDR3: TGTGCCATCAGTACAGGGAGTCAGCCCCAGCATTTT.

This clone was seen a few times. The V call is TRBV19, the J call TRBJ2-1, with D perhaps TRBD2 (6 bases). The ends were cut back, 6 bases at V and 0 bases at J, with 9 bases in the middle. The CDR3 loop spans 14 amino acids. In germline, CDR1 is LNHDA, CDR2 SQIVND (reference sequence). CDR3 bases: TGTGCCAGTAGACCGGGGGTCTCCTACAATGAGCAGTTCTTC. It translates to CASRPGVSYNEQFF.

A single count supports this clone. The rearrangement uses TRBV12-3 or TRBV12-4 and TRBJ1-4, with unresolved D. Trimming cost V 6 bases and J 8 bases, with 13 bases left between them. The CDR3 has 13 amino acids. CDR3 coding DNA: TGTGCCAGCAGCCTCGCGAGCGGGGAAAAACTGTTTTTT. It yields the protein CASSLASGEKLFF.

The genes are TRBV5-4 and TRBJ2-7; D perhaps matches TRBD2 (5 bases). With 4 bases removed from V and 7 bases from J, the gap between germline ends came to 24 bases. CDR3 length: 16 residues. Per germline, CDR1 SGHNT and CDR2 YYREEE (reference sequence). CDR3 DNA sequence: TGTGCCAGCAGCGGGAGCGCCGCCTCCCTGGAGTCGGAGCAGTACTTC. Translated: CASSGSAASLESEQYF.

The rearrangement links TRBV27 to TRBJ2-2; D is undetermined. From germline, CDR1 is MNHEY and CDR2 SMNVEV (reference sequence). Deletions cut 3 bases from V and 4 bases from J, with 9 bases between. The length of the CDR3 is 14 residues. Written as DNA, the CDR3 is TGTGCCAGCAGTTTGTACCCGGTCACCGGGGAGCTGTTTTTT. Translation gives CASSLYPVTGELFF.

For this clone: The same CDR3 can be traced to other DNA sequences in this sample. The chain is built from TRBV21-1 and TRBJ2-1; no check of the table's D call, TRBD2, against the DNA was made. TRBV21-1 is annotated as a pseudogene. The CDR3 sequence is 15 residues long. The CDR3 nucleotides read TGTGCCAGCAGCCCAGTGGCTAGCGGGCTGGATGAGCAGTTCTTC. It is translated as CASSPVASGLDEQFF.

This clone was seen a single time. CDR3 sequence (DNA): TGTGCCAGCTCCCCCTCCCGGGAGGGTATCCAGCATTTT. Its protein is CASSPSREGIQHF. This rearrangement joins TRBV18 to TRBJ1-5, with D hard to call. The CDR3 is 13 amino acids. With 6 bases removed from V and 12 bases from J, the gap between germline ends came to 18 bases. CDR1 is KGHSH and CDR2 is LQKENI in the germline V gene.

The genes are TRBV6-2 or TRBV6-3 and TRBJ2-2; TRBD2 aligns across 8 bases. The CDR3 contains 14 residues. The trim removed 4 bases at V and 7 bases at J, leaving 5 bases unmatched. Germline-derived CDR1 and CDR2 are MNHEY and SVGEGT. The CDR3 spells CASSSAGEVGELFF. The CDR3, as DNA: TGTGCCAGCAGTTCAGCGGGGGAGGTCGGGGAGCTGTTTTTT.

Only a few counts were recorded for this clone. The chain has TRBV19 and TRBJ2-7, with D perhaps matching TRBD1 (6 bases). The CDR3 length is 14 residues. V was trimmed by 1 base and J by 3 bases, leaving 10 bases between them. The germline gives CDR1 LNHDA, CDR2 SQIVND (reference sequence). Here the CDR3 reads CASSIAAGDYEQYF. CDR3 bases: TGTGCCAGTAGTATAGCAGCAGGGGACTACGAGCAGTACTTC.

Written as DNA, the CDR3 is TGCGCCAGCATTGTAGACTCCACAAACACTGAAGCTTTCTTT. Its protein is CASIVDSTNTEAFF. J is TRBJ1-1 and V is TRBV10-2, with D uncertain. Trimming took 7 bases from V and 2 from J, leaving 14 bases between them. This CDR3 is 14 amino acids long. The germline CDR1 and CDR2 sequences are WSHSY and SAAADI.

The chain has TRBV11-2 and TRBJ1-1, with D uncertain. The CDR3 length is 14 residues. Trimming removed 1 base at V and 2 bases at J, with 8 bases between. Per germline, CDR1 SGHAT and CDR2 FQNNGV. The CDR3 DNA reads as TGTGCCAGCAGCTTAGTAGGGAGAAACACTGAAGCTTTCTTT. Its protein is CASSLVGRNTEAFF.

A single count supports this clone. The chain links TRBV28 to TRBJ1-5; D not certain. This CDR3 has 12 residues. Germline-derived CDR1 and CDR2 are MDHEN and SYDVKM. Trimming removed 1 base at V and 9 bases at J, with 7 bases between. The CDR3 sequence is CASSLSGGPQHF. CDR3 in DNA: TGTGCCAGCAGTTTATCTGGCGGGCCCCAGCATTTT.

This sequence joins TRBV6-6 and TRBJ1-1; 9 bases fit TRBD1. Per the germline V gene, CDR1 is MNHNY and CDR2 is SVGAGI (reference sequence). There are 14 residues in the CDR3. V was clipped by 6 bases and J by 1 base; unmatched bases: 3. The CDR3 DNA reads TGTGCCAGCAGCTGGGGACAGGGGAACACTGAAGCTTTCTTT. This sequence encodes CASSWGQGNTEAFF.

The chain has TRBV6-2 or TRBV6-3 and TRBJ1-2; no firm D call. V was pared by 0 bases and J by 6 bases, with 8 bases between. Germline CDR1 reads MNHEY; CDR2 reads SVGEGT. This CDR3 is built from 13 residues. The chain's CDR3 is CASSYSWSDGYTF. The CDR3 DNA reads as TGTGCCAGCAGTTACTCGTGGTCGGATGGCTACACCTTC.

The V call is TRBV13, the J call TRBJ2-2; the D is unclear. V was shortened by 4 bases and J by 6 bases, with 9 bases between the two germline ends. The germline V gene has CDR1 PRHDT and CDR2 FYEKMQ (reference sequence). This CDR3 region has 13 residues. CDR3 nucleotide sequence: TGTGCCAGCAGCTCCAGTCCAGCCGGGGAGCTGTTTTTT. Its protein product is CASSSSPAGELFF.

The V call is TRBV5-4, the J call TRBJ1-1, with D unclear. The CDR3 length is 15 residues. With 2 bases removed from V and 2 bases from J, the gap between germline ends came to 13 bases. Germline loops: CDR1 SGHNT, CDR2 YYREEE (reference sequence). The CDR3 region has the DNA TGTGCCAGCAGCTTCACTTCCGGAGCCAACACTGAAGCTTTCTTT. Its translation: CASSFTSGANTEAFF.

This chain uses TRBV6-5 with TRBJ2-2; TRBD1 matches at 7 bases. Germline CDR1 and CDR2: MNHEY and SVGAGI. CDR3 size: 14 residues. Unmatched junction bases numbered 6, after V lost 7 bases and J lost 4 bases. CDR3 nucleotide sequence: TGTGCCAGCACCAGACAGGGTCGCACCGGGGAGCTGTTTTTT. Protein: CASTRQGRTGELFF.

The rearrangement uses TRBV18 and TRBJ2-2, with D possibly matching TRBD1 (7 bases). CDR1 and CDR2 from the germline V gene are KGHSH and LQKENI. The V end lost 1 base, the J end lost 5 bases, and 14 bases lay between the germline ends. This CDR3 contains 16 residues. CDR3 residues: CASSPRGGTETGELFF. The CDR3, as DNA: TGTGCCAGCTCACCACGGGGCGGGACAGAGACCGGGGAGCTGTTTTTT.